This T cell receptor (beta chain) was documented in a study of tumor-infiltrating lymphocytes in primary liver carcinoma. The wider study: Read depth, roughly 3.65 to 7.5 million productive TCRbeta reads, did not differ significantly between tissues.

About this clonotype itself: Its antigen remains unknown. One end of the junction does not line up with germline, which may come from a read error.

The length of the CDR3 is 18 residues. CDR1 and CDR2 (germline): SGDLS, YYNGEE. Notes on the study in general: Reduced overlap was seen in tumor-adjacent and tumor-blood pairs versus tumor region pairs.

From approximately 490 ng total RNA, TCR beta cDNA was generated with a primer in the constant region. What produced the TCR beta libraries was three nested multiplex PCR rounds using slightly modified ARM-PCR. Investigators reported that the first two PCR rounds, at about 11 cycles each, used TRBV1-TRBV30 forward primers with a C-beta reverse primer. From the multiplex PCR reads, TCRdb called clonotypes with MiXCR, one entry per CDR3 protein. The sample yields about 100,000 distinct CDR3 sequences, around 68% seen once. From unsorted bulk tissue weighing roughly 17-31 mg, DNA and RNA were co-extracted. Patients showed chronic HBV infection and an absence of prior treatment.

This TCR was sampled from a man between 35 and 55 years old with primary liver carcinoma and hepatitis B virus infection. Sequencing was done on a sample of tumor-adjacent normal liver tissue. The chain couples TRBV9 to TRBJ2-1, with unresolved D. The chain's CDR3 is CASSVVPSEGSSYIEQFF. The CDR3 bases are TGTGCCAGCAGCGTAGTCCCCTCCGAAGGCAGCTCCTACATTGAGCAGTTCTTC.